The 2 T cell receptor beta chains given below trace back to one sample, sequenced in a study of cytomegalovirus exposure and HLA in healthy donors. The PCR employed 60 Vbeta primers together with 13 Jbeta primers. Clones were read by immunoSEQ multiplex PCR, and TCRdb kept only the in-frame ones, dropping some. This sample carries around 120,000 clones, roughly 70% of them seen once, and the ten largest clones take roughly 11%. Sequencing was performed on PBMCs. The receptors were gathered from a man in his forties in good health and CMV-seropositive.

The rearrangement uses TRBV29-1 and TRBJ1-1; 7 bases line up with TRBD1. CDR3 size: 16 residues. The trim removed 5 bases at V and 1 base at J, leaving 13 bases unmatched. Germline V gene data show CDR1 as SQVTM and CDR2 as ANQGSEA. CDR3 protein: CSVPLTPGTANTEAFF. CDR3 coding DNA: TGCAGCGTTCCTTTAACCCCCGGGACAGCGAACACTGAAGCTTTCTTT.

This clone was seen only a few times. The V call is TRBV6-1, the J call TRBJ2-7; D might be TRBD2 (7 bases). The germline gives CDR1 MNHNS, CDR2 SASEGT. Trimming took 2 bases from V and 4 from J, leaving 12 bases between them. The length of the CDR3 is 14 residues. The CDR3 sequence: CASSERGRGYEQYV. CDR3 coding DNA: TGTGCCAGCAGTGAAAGGGGGAGGGGGTACGAGCAGTACGTC.